A selection of T cell receptor beta chains follows, all from one sample in a study of blood T cell repertoires in COVID-19. The protocol was immunoSEQ multiplex PCR, while the TCRdb copy is restricted to in-frame clones and leaves out a portion. The sample contains about 210,000 clones, around 80% of which appear only once. Material for sequencing was PBMCs or T cells enriched from blood (not recorded which). These receptors were collected from a man aged 25-45 years with acute COVID-19. The CDR3 runs from the conserved cysteine through the conserved F or W. The D gene is left open where the match is weak.

d_call: NA; j_call: TRBJ1-5; v_call: TRBV12-5; cdr3_aa: CASGLQDGGQPQHF
d_call: TRBD1; j_call: TRBJ1-5; v_call: TRBV2; cdr3_aa: CASSEQGGRSNQPQHF
d_call: NA; j_call: TRBJ1-2; v_call: TRBV5-1; cdr3_aa: CASSLKGGDGYTF
d_call: NA; j_call: TRBJ1-3; v_call: TRBV9; cdr3_aa: CASTPGGDPGNTIYF
d_call: NA; j_call: TRBJ1-5; v_call: TRBV24-1; cdr3_aa: CATSRGSNQPQHF
d_call: NA; j_call: TRBJ1-2; v_call: TRBV27; cdr3_aa: CASSDTGTGYTF
d_call: NA; j_call: TRBJ1-6; v_call: TRBV10-1; cdr3_aa: CASSEGRNNSPLHF
d_call: NA; j_call: TRBJ1-5; v_call: TRBV7-2; cdr3_aa: CASSPERPGQPQHF
d_call: NA; j_call: TRBJ1-5; v_call: TRBV19; cdr3_aa: CASGLGKDQPQHF
d_call: NA; j_call: TRBJ1-2; v_call: TRBV27; cdr3_aa: CASRVSGGNGYTF